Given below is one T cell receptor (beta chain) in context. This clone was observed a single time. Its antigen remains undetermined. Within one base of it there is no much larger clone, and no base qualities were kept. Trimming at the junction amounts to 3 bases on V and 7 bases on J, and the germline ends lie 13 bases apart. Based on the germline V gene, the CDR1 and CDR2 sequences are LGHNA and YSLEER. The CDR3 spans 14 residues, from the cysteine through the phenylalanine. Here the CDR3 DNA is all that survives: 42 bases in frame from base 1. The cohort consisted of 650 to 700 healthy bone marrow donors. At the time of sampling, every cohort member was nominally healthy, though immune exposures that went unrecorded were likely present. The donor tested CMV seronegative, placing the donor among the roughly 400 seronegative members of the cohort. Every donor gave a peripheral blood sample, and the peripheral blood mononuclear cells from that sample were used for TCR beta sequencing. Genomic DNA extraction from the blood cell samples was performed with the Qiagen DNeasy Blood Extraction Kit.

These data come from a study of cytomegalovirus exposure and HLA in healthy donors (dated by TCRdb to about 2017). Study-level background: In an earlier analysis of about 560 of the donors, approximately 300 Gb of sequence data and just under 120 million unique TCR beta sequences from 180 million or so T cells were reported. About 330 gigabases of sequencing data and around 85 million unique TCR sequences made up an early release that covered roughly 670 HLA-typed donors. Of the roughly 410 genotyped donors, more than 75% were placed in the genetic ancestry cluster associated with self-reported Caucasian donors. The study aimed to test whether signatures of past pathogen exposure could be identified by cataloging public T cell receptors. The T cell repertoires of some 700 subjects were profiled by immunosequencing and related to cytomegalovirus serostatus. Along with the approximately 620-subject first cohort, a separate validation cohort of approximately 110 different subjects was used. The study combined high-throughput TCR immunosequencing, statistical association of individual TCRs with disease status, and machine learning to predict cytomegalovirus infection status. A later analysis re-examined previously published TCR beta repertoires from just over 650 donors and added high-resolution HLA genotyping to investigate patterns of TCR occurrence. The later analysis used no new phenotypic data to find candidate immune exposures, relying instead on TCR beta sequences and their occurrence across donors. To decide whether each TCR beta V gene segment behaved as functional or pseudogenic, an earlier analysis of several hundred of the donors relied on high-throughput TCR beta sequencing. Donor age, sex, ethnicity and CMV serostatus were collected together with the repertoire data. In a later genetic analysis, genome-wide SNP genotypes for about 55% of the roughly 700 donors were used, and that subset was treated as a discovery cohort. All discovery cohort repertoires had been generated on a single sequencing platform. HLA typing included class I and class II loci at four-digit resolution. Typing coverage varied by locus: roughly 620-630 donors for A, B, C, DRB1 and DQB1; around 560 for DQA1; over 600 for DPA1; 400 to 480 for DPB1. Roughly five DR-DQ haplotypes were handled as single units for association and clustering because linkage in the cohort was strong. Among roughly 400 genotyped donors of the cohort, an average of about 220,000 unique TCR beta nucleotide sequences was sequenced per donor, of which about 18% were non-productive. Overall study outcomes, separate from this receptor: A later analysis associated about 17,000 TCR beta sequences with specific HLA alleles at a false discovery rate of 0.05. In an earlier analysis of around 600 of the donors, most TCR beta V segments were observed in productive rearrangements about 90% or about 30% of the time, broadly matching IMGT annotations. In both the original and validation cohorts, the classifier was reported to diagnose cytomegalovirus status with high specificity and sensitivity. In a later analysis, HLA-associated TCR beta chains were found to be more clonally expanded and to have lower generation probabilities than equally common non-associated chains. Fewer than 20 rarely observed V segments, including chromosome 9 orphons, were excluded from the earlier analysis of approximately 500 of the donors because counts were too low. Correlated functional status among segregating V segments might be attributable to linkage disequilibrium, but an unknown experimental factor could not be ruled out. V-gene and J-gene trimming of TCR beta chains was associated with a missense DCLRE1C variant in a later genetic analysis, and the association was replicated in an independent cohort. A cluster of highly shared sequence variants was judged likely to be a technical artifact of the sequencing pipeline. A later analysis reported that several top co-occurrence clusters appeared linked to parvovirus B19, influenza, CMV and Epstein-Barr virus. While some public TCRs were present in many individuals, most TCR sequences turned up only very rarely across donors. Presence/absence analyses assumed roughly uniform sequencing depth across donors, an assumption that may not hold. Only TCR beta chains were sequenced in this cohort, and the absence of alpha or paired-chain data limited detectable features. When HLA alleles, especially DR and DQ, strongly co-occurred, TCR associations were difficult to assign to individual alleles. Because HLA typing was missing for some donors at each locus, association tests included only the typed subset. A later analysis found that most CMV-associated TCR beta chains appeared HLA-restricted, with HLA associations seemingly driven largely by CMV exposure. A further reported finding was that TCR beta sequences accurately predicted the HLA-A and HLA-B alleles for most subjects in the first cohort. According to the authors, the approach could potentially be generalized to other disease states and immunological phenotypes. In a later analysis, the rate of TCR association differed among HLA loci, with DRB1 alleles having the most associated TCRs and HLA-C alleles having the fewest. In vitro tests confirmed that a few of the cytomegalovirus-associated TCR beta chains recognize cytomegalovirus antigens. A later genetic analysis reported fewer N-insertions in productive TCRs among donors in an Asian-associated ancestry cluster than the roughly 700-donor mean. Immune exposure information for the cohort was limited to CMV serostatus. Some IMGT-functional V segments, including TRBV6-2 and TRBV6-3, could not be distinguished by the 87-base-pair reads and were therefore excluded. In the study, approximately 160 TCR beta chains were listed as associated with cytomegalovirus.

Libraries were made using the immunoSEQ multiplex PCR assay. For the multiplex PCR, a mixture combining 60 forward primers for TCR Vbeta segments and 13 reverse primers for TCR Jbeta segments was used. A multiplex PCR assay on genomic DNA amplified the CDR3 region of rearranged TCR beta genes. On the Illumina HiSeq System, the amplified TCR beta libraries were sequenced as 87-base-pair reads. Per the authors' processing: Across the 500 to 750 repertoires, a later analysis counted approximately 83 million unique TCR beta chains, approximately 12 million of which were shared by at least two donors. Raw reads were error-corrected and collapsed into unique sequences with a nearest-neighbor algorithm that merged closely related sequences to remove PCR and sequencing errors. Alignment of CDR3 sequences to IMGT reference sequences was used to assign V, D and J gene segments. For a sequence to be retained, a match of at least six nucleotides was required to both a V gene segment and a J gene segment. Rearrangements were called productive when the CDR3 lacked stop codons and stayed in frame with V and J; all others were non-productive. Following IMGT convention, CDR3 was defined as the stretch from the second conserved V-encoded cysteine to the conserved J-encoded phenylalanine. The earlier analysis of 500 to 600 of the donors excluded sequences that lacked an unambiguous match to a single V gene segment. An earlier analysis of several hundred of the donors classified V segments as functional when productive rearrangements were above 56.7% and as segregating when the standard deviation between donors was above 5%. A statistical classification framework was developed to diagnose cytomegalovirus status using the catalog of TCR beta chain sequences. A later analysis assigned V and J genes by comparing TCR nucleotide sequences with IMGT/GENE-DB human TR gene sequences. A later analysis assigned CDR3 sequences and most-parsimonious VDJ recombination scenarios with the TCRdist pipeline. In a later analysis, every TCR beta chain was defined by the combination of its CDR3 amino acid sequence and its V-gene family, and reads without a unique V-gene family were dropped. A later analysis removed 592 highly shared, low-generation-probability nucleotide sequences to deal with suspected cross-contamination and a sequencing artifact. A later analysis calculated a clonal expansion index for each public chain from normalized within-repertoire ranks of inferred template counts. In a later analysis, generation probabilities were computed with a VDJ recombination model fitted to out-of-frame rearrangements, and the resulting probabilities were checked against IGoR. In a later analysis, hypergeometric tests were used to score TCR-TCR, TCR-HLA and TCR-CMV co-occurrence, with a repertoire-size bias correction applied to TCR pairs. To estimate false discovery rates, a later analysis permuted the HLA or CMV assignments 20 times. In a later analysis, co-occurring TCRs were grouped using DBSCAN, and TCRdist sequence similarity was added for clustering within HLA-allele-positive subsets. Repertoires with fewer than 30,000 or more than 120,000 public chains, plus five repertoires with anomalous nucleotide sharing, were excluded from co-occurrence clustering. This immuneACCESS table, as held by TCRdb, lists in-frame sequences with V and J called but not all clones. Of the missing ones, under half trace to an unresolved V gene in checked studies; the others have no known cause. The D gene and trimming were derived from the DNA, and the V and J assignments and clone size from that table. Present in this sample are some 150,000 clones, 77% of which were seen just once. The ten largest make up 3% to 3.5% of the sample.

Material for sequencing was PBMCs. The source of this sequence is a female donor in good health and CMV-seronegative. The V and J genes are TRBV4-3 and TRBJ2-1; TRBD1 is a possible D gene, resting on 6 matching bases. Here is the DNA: TGCGCCAGCAGCCAGGCCACAGGGTGGAATGAGCAGTTCTTC. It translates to CASSQATGWNEQFF.